The present entry profiles one T cell receptor (beta chain) with its context. Its antigen is unidentified. The source of the sample is a study of a mutant IDH1 vaccine in newly diagnosed glioma. In the study overall: Patients came in for eight vaccinations, in weeks 1, 3, 5, 7, 11, 15, 19 and 23. Patients began vaccination 4-6 weeks after radiotherapy alone, or with temozolomide cycles. Patients were pretreated with radiotherapy, temozolomide, or both, mostly both.

Time point given: week 11, during vaccination. Every vaccination contained 300 ug of the mutant IDH1 20-mer peptide and was paired with topical imiquimod. Measured with immunoSEQ multiplex PCR; TCRdb has only the in-frame clones, and not every one. The sample includes under 150,000 clones, roughly nine tenths of them seen just once. Germline V gene data show CDR1 as SGHVS and CDR2 as FNYEAQ. V lost 4 bases, J lost 3 bases, and 3 bases stayed unmatched. This CDR3 is built from 13 residues. Points from the study as a whole: There seemed to be no relation between pseudoprogression and changes in top peripheral T cell clonotypes.

The sequencing used PBMCs, collected from a glioma patient whose treatment included an IDH1 peptide vaccine. The source of this sequence is a woman aged 45-65 years with glioma. The rearrangement links TRBV7-6 to TRBJ2-7; 7 bases match TRBD1. Here the CDR3 reads CASSSDRIYEQYF. As DNA, the CDR3 is TGTGCCAGCAGCTCGGACAGGATCTACGAGCAGTACTTC. The full variable domain, rest sourced from reference TRBV7-6 and TRBJ2-7, is GAGVSQSPRYKVTKRGQDVALRCDPISGHVSLYWYRQALGQGPEFLTYFNYEAQQDKSGLPNDRFSAERPEGSISTLTIQRTEQRDSAMYRCASSSDRIYEQYFGPGTRLTVT.